The next 4 T cell receptor beta chains were all read from a single sample in a study of blood T cell repertoires in COVID-19. This table comes from immunoSEQ multiplex PCR, and its TCRdb copy is limited to in-frame clones, with some not included. The data contain about 210,000 clones, around 86% of them singletons. Sequencing was performed on PBMCs or T cells enriched from blood (not recorded which). The receptors were gathered from a man aged 25 to 40 in a cohort exposed to, infected with or recovered from COVID-19 (not recorded which).

The rearrangement links TRBV29-1 to TRBJ2-1; perhaps TRBD1 as D (5 bases). Germline assignment: CDR1 SQVTM and CDR2 ANQGSEA. This CDR3 is 15 amino acids long. The V and J ends lost 5 bases and 4 bases respectively, with 18 bases between them. The CDR3: CSVKTDRLLYNEQFF. The CDR3 bases are TGCAGCGTTAAGACAGACCGGCTCCTTTACAATGAGCAGTTCTTC.

The chain joins TRBV27 to TRBJ1-1, with TRBD1 matching 9 bases. Looked up from germline, CDR1 is MNHEY and CDR2 is SMNVEV (reference sequence). Unmatched junction bases numbered 8, after V lost 5 bases and J lost 10 bases. CDR3 length: 13 residues. The CDR3 sequence: CASSLTGGRGAFF. DNA for the CDR3: TGTGCCAGCAGTCTCACAGGGGGCAGGGGAGCTTTCTTT.

The rearrangement uses TRBV9 and TRBJ2-1, with 9 bases fitting TRBD1. In germline, CDR1 is SGDLS, CDR2 YYNGEE. Trimming cost V 4 bases and J 6 bases; bases outside gene matches: 8. This CDR3 has 15 residues. The CDR3 sequence is CASSQGGQGTNEQFF. The CDR3 DNA is TGTGCCAGCAGCCAGGGGGGACAGGGTACCAATGAGCAGTTCTTC.

J is TRBJ2-7 and V is TRBV15; D remains ambiguous. V lost 0 bases and J lost 2, with 14 bases in between. Per the germline V gene, CDR1 is LNHNV and CDR2 is YYDKDF (reference sequence). The CDR3 runs 16 residues. CDR3: CATSRDLNALTYEQYF. CDR3 coding DNA: TGTGCCACCAGCAGAGATTTAAACGCCCTAACCTACGAGCAGTACTTC.